A selection of T cell receptor beta chains follows, all from one sample in a study of blood T cell repertoires in COVID-19. Clones were read by immunoSEQ multiplex PCR, and TCRdb kept only the in-frame ones, dropping some. The sample shows approximately 97,000 clones, around 86% of them seen only once. Material: peripheral blood. The receptors shown here come from a man aged 50-59 years with active or convalescent COVID-19. CDR3s include the opening cysteine and the closing phenylalanine or tryptophan. D genes are given only for firm matches.

V gene	J gene	CDR3 length	D gene	CDR3 protein	CDR3 DNA
TRBV12-3/TRBV12-4	TRBJ1-1	13	NA	CASSLRGGAEAFF	TGTGCCAGCAGTTTAAGGGGAGGGGCTGAAGCTTTCTTT
TRBV18	TRBJ2-3	13	NA	CASSTTDTDTQYF	TGTGCCAGCTCAACGACAGACACAGATACGCAGTATTTT
TRBV28	TRBJ2-1	17	NA	CASSSASLPSSYNEQFF	TGTGCCAGCAGTTCTGCTAGCCTTCCCAGCTCCTACAATGAGCAGTTCTTC
TRBV7-8	TRBJ2-2	18	NA	CASSLVLGGAGEDGELFF	TGTGCCAGCAGCTTAGTACTGGGGGGGGCAGGGGAGGACGGGGAGCTGTTTTTT
TRBV30	TRBJ2-3	15	TRBD1	CAWSEGTGGTDTQYF	TGTGCCTGGAGTGAAGGGACAGGGGGCACAGATACGCAGTATTTT
TRBV12-3/TRBV12-4	TRBJ2-1	13	NA	CASSLRGGNEQFF	TGTGCCAGCAGTTTAAGGGGGGGGAATGAGCAGTTCTTC
TRBV5-1	TRBJ1-2	14	NA	CASSLEESVFGYTF	TGCGCCAGCAGCTTGGAGGAGTCGGTCTTTGGCTACACCTTC
TRBV28	TRBJ1-3	16	NA	CASSLGLTSSGNTIYF	TGTGCCAGCAGTCTGGGATTAACTAGCTCTGGAAACACCATATATTTT
TRBV10-3	TRBJ1-1	17	TRBD1	CAISESLAGGGGTEAFF	TGTGCCATCAGTGAGAGTTTGGCAGGGGGTGGGGGCACTGAAGCTTTCTTT
TRBV2	TRBJ2-7	16	TRBD2	CASSWALAGSSYEQYF	TGTGCCAGCAGCTGGGCCCTAGCGGGGAGCTCCTACGAGCAGTACTTC
TRBV29-1	TRBJ2-5	13	TRBD1	CSVIQGAGETQYF	TGCAGCGTTATACAGGGGGCTGGAGAGACCCAGTACTTC
TRBV13	TRBJ1-1	15	NA	CASSLEAQSGSKAFF	TGTGCCAGCAGCTTAGAAGCGCAATCTGGTTCGAAAGCTTTCTTT
TRBV5-5	TRBJ2-6	17	NA	CASSLAGRDSGANVLTF	TGTGCCAGCAGCTTGGCTGGCAGGGATTCTGGGGCCAACGTCCTGACTTTC
TRBV5-4	TRBJ2-7	14	NA	CASSLEQTDNEQYF	TGTGCCAGCAGCTTGGAACAGACAGATAACGAGCAGTACTTC
TRBV5-8	TRBJ2-3	15	TRBD1	CASSLGTGGGGTQYF	TGTGCCAGCAGCTTGGGGACAGGGGGAGGTGGTACGCAGTATTTT
TRBV5-1	TRBJ1-1	15	TRBD1	CASSYAGGMNTEAFF	TGCGCCAGCAGTTACGCAGGGGGCATGAACACTGAAGCTTTCTTT